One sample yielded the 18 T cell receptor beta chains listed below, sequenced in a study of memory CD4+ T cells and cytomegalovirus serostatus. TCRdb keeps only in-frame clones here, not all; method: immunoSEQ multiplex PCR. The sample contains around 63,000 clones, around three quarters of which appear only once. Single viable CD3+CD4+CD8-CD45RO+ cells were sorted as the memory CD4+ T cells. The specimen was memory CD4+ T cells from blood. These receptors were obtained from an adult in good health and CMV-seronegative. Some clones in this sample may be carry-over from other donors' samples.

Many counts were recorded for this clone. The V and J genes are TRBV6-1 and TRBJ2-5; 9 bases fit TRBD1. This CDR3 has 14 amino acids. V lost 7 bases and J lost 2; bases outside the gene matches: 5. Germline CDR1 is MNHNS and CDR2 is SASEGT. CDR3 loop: CASTGTGSQETQYF. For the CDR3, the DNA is TGTGCCAGCACCGGGACAGGGTCACAAGAGACCCAGTACTTC.

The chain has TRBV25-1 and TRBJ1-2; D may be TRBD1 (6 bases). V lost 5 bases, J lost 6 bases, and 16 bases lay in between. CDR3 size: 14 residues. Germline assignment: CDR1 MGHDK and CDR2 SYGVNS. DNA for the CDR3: TGTGCCAGCAGTAGATCGGGACATCTAAATGGCTACACCTTC. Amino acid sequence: CASSRSGHLNGYTF.

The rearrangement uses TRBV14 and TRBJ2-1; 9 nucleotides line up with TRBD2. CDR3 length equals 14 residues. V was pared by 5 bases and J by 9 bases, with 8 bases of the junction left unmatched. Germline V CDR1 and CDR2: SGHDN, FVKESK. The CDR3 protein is CASSRAGGGIEQFF. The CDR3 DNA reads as TGTGCCAGCAGCAGAGCGGGGGGAGGTATTGAGCAGTTCTTC. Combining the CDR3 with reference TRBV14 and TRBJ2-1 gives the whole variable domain EAGVTQFPSHSVIEKGQTVTLRCDPISGHDNLYWYRRVMGKEIKFLLHFVKESKQDESGMPNNRFLAERTGGTYSTLKVQPAELEDSGVYFCASSRAGGGIEQFFGPGTRLTVL.

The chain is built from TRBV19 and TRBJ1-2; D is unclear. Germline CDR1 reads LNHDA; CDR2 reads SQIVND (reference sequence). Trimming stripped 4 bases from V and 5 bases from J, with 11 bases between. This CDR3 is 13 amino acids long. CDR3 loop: CASSRQTSYGYTF. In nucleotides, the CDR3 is TGTGCCAGTAGTAGACAAACGTCATATGGCTACACCTTC.

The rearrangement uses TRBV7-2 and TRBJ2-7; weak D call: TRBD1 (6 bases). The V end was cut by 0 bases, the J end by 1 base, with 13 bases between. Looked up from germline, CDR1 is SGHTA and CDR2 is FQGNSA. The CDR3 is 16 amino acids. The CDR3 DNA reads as TGTGCCAGCAGCTTAGCCCTGGGGGCGCGGTCCTACGAGCAGTACTTC. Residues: CASSLALGARSYEQYF. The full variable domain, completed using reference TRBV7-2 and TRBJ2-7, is GAGVSQSPSNKVTEKGKDVELRCDPISGHTALYWYRQSLGQGLEFLIYFQGNSAPDKSGLPSDRFSAERTGGSVSTLTIQRTQQEDSAVYLCASSLALGARSYEQYFGPGTRLTVT.

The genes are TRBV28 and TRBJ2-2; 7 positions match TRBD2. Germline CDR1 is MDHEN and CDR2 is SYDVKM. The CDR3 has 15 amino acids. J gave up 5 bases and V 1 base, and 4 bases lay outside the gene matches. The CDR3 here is CASSLFAGATGELFF. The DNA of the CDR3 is TGTGCCAGCAGTTTATTCGCGGGAGCTACCGGGGAGCTGTTTTTT.

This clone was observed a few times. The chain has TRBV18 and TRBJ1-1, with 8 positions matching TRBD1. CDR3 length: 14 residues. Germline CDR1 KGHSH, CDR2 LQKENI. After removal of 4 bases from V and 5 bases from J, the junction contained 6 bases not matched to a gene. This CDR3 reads CASSRMDRDTEAFF. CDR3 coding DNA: TGTGCCAGCTCACGCATGGACAGGGATACTGAAGCTTTCTTT. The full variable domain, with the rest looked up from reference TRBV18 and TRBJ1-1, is NAGVMQNPRHLVRRRGQEARLRCSPMKGHSHVYWYRQLPEEGLKFMVYLQKENIIDESGMPKERFSAEFPKEGPSILRIQQVVRGDSAAYFCASSRMDRDTEAFFGQGTRLTVV.

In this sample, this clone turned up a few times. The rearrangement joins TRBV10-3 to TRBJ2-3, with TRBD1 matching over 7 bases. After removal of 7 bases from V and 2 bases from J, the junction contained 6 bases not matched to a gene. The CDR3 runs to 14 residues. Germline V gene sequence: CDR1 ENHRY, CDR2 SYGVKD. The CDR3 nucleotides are TGTGCCATCAAGGGGGCGTTCTCCACAGATACGCAGTATTTT. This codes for CAIKGAFSTDTQYF.

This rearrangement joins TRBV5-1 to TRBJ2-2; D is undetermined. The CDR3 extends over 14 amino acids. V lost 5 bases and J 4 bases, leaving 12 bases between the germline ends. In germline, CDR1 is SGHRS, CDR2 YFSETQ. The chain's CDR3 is CASRQISGTGELFF. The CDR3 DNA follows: TGCGCCAGCAGGCAAATATCAGGCACCGGGGAGCTGTTTTTT.

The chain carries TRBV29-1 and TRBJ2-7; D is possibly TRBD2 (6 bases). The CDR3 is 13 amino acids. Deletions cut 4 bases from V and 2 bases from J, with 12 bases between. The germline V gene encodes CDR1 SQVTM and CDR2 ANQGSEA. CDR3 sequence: CSVAFSGAYEQYF. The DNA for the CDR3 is TGCAGCGTTGCGTTCTCGGGGGCCTACGAGCAGTACTTC.

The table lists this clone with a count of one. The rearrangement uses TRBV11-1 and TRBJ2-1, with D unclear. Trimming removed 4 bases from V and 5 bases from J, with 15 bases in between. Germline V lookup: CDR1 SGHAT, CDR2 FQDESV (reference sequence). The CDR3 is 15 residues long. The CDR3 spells CASSSLSQPHNEQFF. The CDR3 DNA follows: TGTGCCAGCAGCTCCCTCTCGCAACCTCACAATGAGCAGTTCTTC.

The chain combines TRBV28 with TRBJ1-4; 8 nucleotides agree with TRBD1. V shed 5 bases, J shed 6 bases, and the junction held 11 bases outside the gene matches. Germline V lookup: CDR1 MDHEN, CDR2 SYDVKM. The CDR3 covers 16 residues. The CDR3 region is CASSPTGTGHYEKLFF. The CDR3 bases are TGTGCCAGCAGTCCTACTGGGACAGGACATTATGAAAAACTGTTTTTT.

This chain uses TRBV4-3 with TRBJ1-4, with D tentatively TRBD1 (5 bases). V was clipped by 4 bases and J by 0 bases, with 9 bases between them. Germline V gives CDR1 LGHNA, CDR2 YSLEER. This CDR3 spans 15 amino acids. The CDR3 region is CASSPRGATNEKLFF. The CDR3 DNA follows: TGCGCCAGCAGCCCACGAGGGGCAACTAATGAAAAACTGTTTTTT.

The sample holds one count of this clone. CDR3 sequence (DNA): TGTGCCAGCAGCCAAGATTTACTGTACAATGAGCAGTTCTTC. This sequence encodes CASSQDLLYNEQFF. The genes are TRBV4-2 and TRBJ2-1; no reliable D call. CDR1 LGHNA and CDR2 YNFKEQ come from the germline V gene. This CDR3 is built from 14 residues. Trimming cost V 0 bases and J 4 bases, with 7 bases left between them.

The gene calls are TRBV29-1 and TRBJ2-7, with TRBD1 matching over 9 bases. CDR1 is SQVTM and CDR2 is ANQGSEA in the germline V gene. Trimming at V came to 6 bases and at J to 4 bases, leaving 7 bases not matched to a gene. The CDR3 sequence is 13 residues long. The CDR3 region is CSVEEQGAYEQYF. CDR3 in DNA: TGCAGCGTGGAGGAACAGGGGGCGTACGAGCAGTACTTC.

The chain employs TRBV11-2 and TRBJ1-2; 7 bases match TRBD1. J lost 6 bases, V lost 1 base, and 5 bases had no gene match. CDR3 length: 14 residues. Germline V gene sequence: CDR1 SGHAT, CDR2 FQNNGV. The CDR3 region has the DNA TGTGCCAGCAGCTTAGCAGGGGGTTCGGATGGCTACACCTTC. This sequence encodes CASSLAGGSDGYTF.

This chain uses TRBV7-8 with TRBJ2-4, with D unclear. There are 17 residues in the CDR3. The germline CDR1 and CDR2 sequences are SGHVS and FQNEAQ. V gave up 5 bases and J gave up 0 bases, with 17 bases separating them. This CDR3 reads CASSPGFGVEAKNIQYF. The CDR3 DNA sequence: TGTGCCAGCAGCCCAGGCTTCGGTGTTGAAGCCAAAAACATTCAGTACTTC.

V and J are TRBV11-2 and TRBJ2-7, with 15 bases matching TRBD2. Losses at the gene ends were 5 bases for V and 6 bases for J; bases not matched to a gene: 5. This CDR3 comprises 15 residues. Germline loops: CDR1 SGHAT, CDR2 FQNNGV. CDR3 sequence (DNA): TGTGCCAGCAGCCCTCGGACTAGCGGGAGGGTCGAGCAGTACTTC. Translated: CASSPRTSGRVEQYF.